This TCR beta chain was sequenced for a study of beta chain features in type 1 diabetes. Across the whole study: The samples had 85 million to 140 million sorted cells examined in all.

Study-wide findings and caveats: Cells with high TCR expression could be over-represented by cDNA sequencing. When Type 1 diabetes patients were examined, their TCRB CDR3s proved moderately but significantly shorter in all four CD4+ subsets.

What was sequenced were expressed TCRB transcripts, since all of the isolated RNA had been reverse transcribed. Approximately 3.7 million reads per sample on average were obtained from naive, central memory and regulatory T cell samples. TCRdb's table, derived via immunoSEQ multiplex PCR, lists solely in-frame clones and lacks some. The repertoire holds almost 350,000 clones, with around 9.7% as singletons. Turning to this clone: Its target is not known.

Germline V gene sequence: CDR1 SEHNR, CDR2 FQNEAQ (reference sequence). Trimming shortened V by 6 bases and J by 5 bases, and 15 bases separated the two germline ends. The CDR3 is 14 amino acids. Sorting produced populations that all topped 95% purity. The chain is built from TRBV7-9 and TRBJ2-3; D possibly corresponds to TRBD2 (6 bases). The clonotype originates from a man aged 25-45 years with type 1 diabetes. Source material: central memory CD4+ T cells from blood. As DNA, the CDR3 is TGTGCCAGCAGTTTCGGAGGAGGGATAGATACGCAGTATTTT. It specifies CASSFGGGIDTQYF.